The 30 T cell receptor beta chains listed next were all sequenced from one sample in a study of T cells after somatic rescue of genetic block. Data came from immunoSEQ multiplex PCR; TCRdb stores just in-frame clones and leaves some out. The sample has tens of thousands of clones, about nine tenths seen once. The sequenced sample was peripheral blood mononuclear cells (PBMCs). The receptor source for this set is a man younger than 45.

The V gene is TRBV6-5, the J gene TRBJ2-5; 9 nucleotides align to TRBD1. The V and J ends lost 5 bases and 2 bases, in that order; junction bases with no gene match: 6. The CDR3 has 15 amino acids. Germline V lookup: CDR1 MNHEY, CDR2 SVGAGI. The CDR3 protein is CASSPTGGLQETQYF. Here the CDR3 DNA reads TGTGCCAGCAGTCCAACAGGGGGCCTTCAAGAGACCCAGTACTTC.

The chain couples TRBV28 to TRBJ2-6, with D perhaps matching TRBD1 or TRBD2 (5 bases each). CDR3 length: 15 residues. Trimming pared 3 bases from V and 2 bases from J, leaving 8 bases between. The germline gives CDR1 MDHEN, CDR2 SYDVKM. The CDR3 region has the DNA TGTGCCAGCAGTTTGGGGGTTACTGGGGCCAACGTCCTGACTTTC. Translation gives CASSLGVTGANVLTF.

The CDR3 nucleotides are TGTGCCAGTAGTATGGACGACTCCTACAATGAGCAGTTCTTC. Protein: CASSMDDSYNEQFF. The chain carries TRBV19 and TRBJ2-1; unclear D gene. The ends were cut back, 3 bases at V and 0 bases at J, with 6 bases in the middle. This CDR3 is 14 amino acids long. Germline CDR1 is LNHDA and CDR2 is SQIVND (reference sequence).

A single count supports this clone. The chain joins TRBV6-4 to TRBJ2-1; D gene ambiguous. Deletions cut 1 base from V and 10 bases from J, with 14 bases between. This CDR3 has 14 amino acids. Germline V lookup: CDR1 MRHNA, CDR2 SNTAGT. CDR3: CASSDFLLGREQFF. CDR3 DNA sequence: TGTGCCAGCAGTGACTTCCTCCTAGGGCGGGAGCAGTTCTTC.

The V and J genes are TRBV6-1 and TRBJ2-5, with D possibly being TRBD1 (8 bases). The germline gives CDR1 MNHNS, CDR2 SASEGT. This CDR3 has 15 amino acids. V was clipped by 8 bases and J by 4 bases, with 20 bases between them. The CDR3 nucleotides are TGTGCCAGCTGCGAGGGGGGGACAGGTAGAGAGACCCAGTACTTC. Translating it yields CASCEGGTGRETQYF.

This chain uses TRBV5-4 with TRBJ2-5; 7 positions agree with TRBD1. The J call may be mistaken, given a closer DNA end match to TRBJ2-7. There are 15 residues in the CDR3. Per germline, CDR1 SGHNT and CDR2 YYREEE (reference sequence). DNA of the CDR3: TGTGCCAGCAGCAGGGACAGTACCTTGGGGTACGAGCAGTACTTC. As protein: CASSRDSTLGYEQYF.

The genes are TRBV11-2 and TRBJ2-7, with 9 positions matching TRBD2. The CDR3 is made up of 16 amino acids. Germline CDR1 is SGHAT and CDR2 is FQNNGV. V trimming: 0 bases; J trimming: 4 bases; junction bases outside the gene matches: 7. In nucleotides, the CDR3 is TGTGCCAGCAGCTTAGACGCGGCTAGCGGGATTTACGAGCAGTACTTC. Protein product: CASSLDAASGIYEQYF. The full variable domain, completed using reference TRBV11-2 and TRBJ2-7, is EAGVAQSPRYKIIEKRQSVAFWCNPISGHATLYWYQQILGQGPKLLIQFQNNGVVDDSQLPKDRFSAERLKGVDSTLKIQPAKLEDSAVYLCASSLDAASGIYEQYFGPGTRLTVT.

V and J are TRBV5-6 and TRBJ2-7; no definite D call. V shed 3 bases and J shed 6 bases, with 7 bases lying between them. This CDR3 has 11 amino acids. CDR1 is SGHDT, CDR2 YYEEEE, per germline. Here the CDR3 reads CASSSRGEQYF. The CDR3 nucleotides are TGTGCCAGCAGCTCCCGAGGCGAGCAGTACTTC.

The chain employs TRBV6-5 and TRBJ2-7; maybe TRBD1 (6 bases). This CDR3 spans 15 amino acids. CDR1 and CDR2 (germline): MNHEY, SVGAGI. The V end lost 5 bases, the J end lost 6 bases, and 20 bases lay between the germline ends. The CDR3 sequence is CASSRDEGGFGEQYF. CDR3 sequence (DNA): TGTGCCAGCAGTCGAGACGAAGGGGGTTTCGGCGAGCAGTACTTC.

This sequence joins TRBV5-1 and TRBJ1-1, with 9 bases lining up with TRBD1. The V gene end was trimmed by 3 bases and the J gene end by 2 bases; junction bases not matched to a gene: 5. This CDR3 has 15 residues. Germline V gene sequence: CDR1 SGHRS, CDR2 YFSETQ. The CDR3 loop is CASSWGQGLNTEAFF. The CDR3 coding sequence is TGCGCCAGCAGCTGGGGACAGGGACTCAACACTGAAGCTTTCTTT. The whole variable domain, remainder taken from reference TRBV5-1 and TRBJ1-1, is KAGVTQTPRYLIKTRGQQVTLSCSPISGHRSVSWYQQTPGQGLQFLFEYFSETQRNKGNFPGRFSGRQFSNSRSEMNVSTLELGDSALYLCASSWGQGLNTEAFFGQGTRLTVV.

The chain is built from TRBV5-1 and TRBJ2-1; 10 bases line up with TRBD2. This CDR3 is built from 14 residues. Germline V CDR1 and CDR2: SGHRS, YFSETQ. J gave up 3 bases and V 7 bases, and 4 bases lay outside the gene matches. This chain's CDR3 is CASGTSVNYNEQFF. The CDR3 DNA is TGCGCCAGCGGGACTAGCGTAAACTACAATGAGCAGTTCTTC.

V and J are TRBV27 and TRBJ2-7, with D unclear. Germline lookup yields CDR1 MNHEY and CDR2 SMNVEV (reference sequence). Trimming took 0 bases from V and 0 from J, leaving 6 bases between them. The CDR3 runs 14 residues. The CDR3 loop reads CASSLSTNSYEQYF. The CDR3 DNA follows: TGTGCCAGCAGTTTATCGACAAACTCCTACGAGCAGTACTTC.

J is TRBJ2-3 and V is TRBV5-4, with D perhaps being TRBD1 or TRBD2 (6 bases each). Per the germline V gene, CDR1 is SGHNT and CDR2 is YYREEE (reference sequence). CDR3 size: 15 residues. Trimming cost V 2 bases and J 6 bases, with 16 bases left between them. The CDR3 region is CASSLGGGSSDTQYF. The CDR3 DNA reads TGTGCCAGCAGCTTAGGAGGGGGTTCTAGTGATACGCAGTATTTT.

This chain links TRBV11-3 with TRBJ2-1; 8 bases agree with TRBD1. With 2 bases clipped from V and 2 bases from J, the junction kept 2 bases outside the gene matches. The germline V gene encodes CDR1 SGHNT and CDR2 YENEEA. This CDR3 comprises 15 residues. DNA for the CDR3: TGTGCCAGCAGCTTAATGGGACAGGCCTACAATGAGCAGTTCTTC. It is translated as CASSLMGQAYNEQFF.

The rearrangement uses TRBV7-2 and TRBJ1-5; D perhaps matches TRBD1 (5 bases). Germline V lookup: CDR1 SGHTA, CDR2 FQGNSA. V lost 5 bases, J lost 3 bases, and 11 bases lay in between. The CDR3 spans 14 residues. CDR3 amino acids: CASSQAGTNQPQHF. The CDR3 region has the DNA TGTGCCAGCAGCCAGGCGGGGACCAATCAGCCCCAGCATTTT.

This clone was recorded only once. This chain connects TRBV30 to TRBJ1-2, with D possibly being TRBD1 (6 bases). This CDR3 has 13 amino acids. Germline V gene sequence: CDR1 GTSNPN, CDR2 SVGIG (reference sequence). Deletions cut 4 bases from V and 8 bases from J, with 17 bases between. CDR3 nucleotides: TGTGCCTGGACCCTAGGGGGGACCGGAGGCTACACCTTC. Residues: CAWTLGGTGGYTF.

This clone has just a few counts. The CDR3 DNA reads as TGTGCCAGCAGCTTAGGGGACAGCCCCGATAATGAAAAACTGTTTTTT. Translated, it gives CASSLGDSPDNEKLFF. This chain joins TRBV7-8 and TRBJ1-4; 7 bases are a match to TRBD1. Germline CDR1 is SGHVS and CDR2 is FQNEAQ. This CDR3 contains 16 residues. With 1 base clipped from V and 4 bases from J, the junction kept 6 bases outside the gene matches. Supplemented by reference TRBV7-8 and TRBJ1-4, the full variable domain reads GAGVSQSPRYKVAKRGQDVALRCDPISGHVSLFWYQQALGQGPEFLTYFQNEAQLDKSGLPSDRFFAERPEGSVSTLKIQRTQQEDSAVYLCASSLGDSPDNEKLFFGSGTQLSVL.

This chain uses TRBV4-1 with TRBJ1-1; D perhaps matches TRBD1 (6 bases). V lost 3 bases and J 11 bases, leaving 19 bases between the germline ends. The germline CDR1 and CDR2 sequences are MGHRA and YSYEKL. The CDR3 is 14 amino acids. CDR3 bases: TGCGCCAGCAGCCATCCCGGAAGGGGGGAAAGGGCTTTCTTT. It specifies CASSHPGRGERAFF.

This chain joins TRBV10-3 and TRBJ1-4; D ambiguous. Germline V gene sequence: CDR1 ENHRY, CDR2 SYGVKD. The length of the CDR3 is 15 residues. Trimming shortened V by 4 bases and J by 4 bases, and 13 bases separated the two germline ends. CDR3 nucleotide sequence: TGTGCCATCAGTGGAGGGCGAGACATTAATGAAAAACTGTTTTTT. Its protein is CAISGGRDINEKLFF.

V gene TRBV7-2 combines with J gene TRBJ2-3; 8 bases fit TRBD2. Germline trimming cut 5 bases from V and 4 bases from J; bases unmatched to any gene: 5. The CDR3 consists of 14 residues. The germline V gene has CDR1 SGHTA and CDR2 FQGNSA. The DNA for the CDR3 is TGTGCCAGCAGCACGGGAGGGGCGGCAGATACGCAGTATTTT. Protein sequence: CASSTGGAADTQYF.

The chain couples TRBV5-5 to TRBJ2-7; D remains unclear. Per germline, CDR1 SGHKS and CDR2 YYEKEE (reference sequence). The CDR3 is 13 amino acids. Trimming cost V 0 bases and J 5 bases, with 9 bases left between them. CDR3 protein: CASSLGRLDEQYF. CDR3 nucleotide sequence: TGTGCCAGCAGCTTGGGTCGCCTTGACGAGCAGTACTTC.

The CDR3: CASSSMDRGETQYF. The CDR3 DNA follows: TGCGCCAGCAGCTCCATGGACCGGGGCGAGACCCAGTACTTC. The gene calls are TRBV5-1 and TRBJ2-5; either TRBD1 or TRBD2 may supply D (5 bases each). CDR1 is SGHRS and CDR2 is YFSETQ in the germline V gene. The CDR3 is 14 residues long. V was trimmed by 3 bases and J by 5 bases, leaving 14 bases between them.

The gene calls are TRBV28 and TRBJ2-7; 9 positions match TRBD1. The J segment lost 0 bases and the V segment lost 5 bases, leaving 5 bases of the junction unmatched. Germline CDR1 and CDR2: MDHEN and SYDVKM. The CDR3 is 15 amino acids. This chain's CDR3 is CASSLRDRASYEQYF. The CDR3 nucleotides are TGTGCCAGCAGTCTGAGGGACAGGGCCTCCTACGAGCAGTACTTC.

This clone was picked up one time. The V and J genes are TRBV6-1 and TRBJ2-7; unclear D gene. This CDR3 has 13 amino acids. The V gene's germline CDR1 is MNHNS and CDR2 SASEGT. V lost 6 bases, J lost 0 bases, and 9 bases lay in between. CDR3 bases: TGTGCCAGCAGCCAAAGGAGCTCCTACGAGCAGTACTTC. It encodes CASSQRSSYEQYF.

The chain employs TRBV19 and TRBJ1-1, with 9 bases fitting TRBD1. This CDR3 spans 15 amino acids. CDR1 and CDR2 from the germline V gene are LNHDA and SQIVND (reference sequence). V shed 4 bases and J 4 bases; nucleotides not matched to a gene: 7. The CDR3: CASSNDRGVITEAFF. The CDR3 coding sequence is TGTGCCAGTAGTAATGACAGGGGGGTGATCACTGAAGCTTTCTTT. The complete variable domain, with remaining parts taken from reference TRBV19 and TRBJ1-1, reads DGGITQSPKYLFRKEGQNVTLSCEQNLNHDAMYWYRQDPGQGLRLIYYSQIVNDFQKGDIAEGYSVSREKKESFPLTVTSAQKNPTAFYLCASSNDRGVITEAFFGQGTRLTVV.

V usage is TRBV7-9 and J usage is TRBJ2-1; 8 bases map to TRBD2. This CDR3 comprises 17 residues. V trimming: 0 bases; J trimming: 9 bases; junction bases outside the gene matches: 13. CDR1 and CDR2 from the germline V gene are SEHNR and FQNEAQ (reference sequence). The CDR3 region is CASSLARLADAGGEQFF. In nucleotides, the CDR3 is TGTGCCAGCAGCTTAGCCCGTTTAGCGGACGCGGGGGGTGAGCAGTTCTTC.

V usage is TRBV9 and J usage is TRBJ1-6, with TRBD1 as a possible D gene (5 bases). The CDR3 totals 14 residues. V was pared by 3 bases and J by 7 bases, with 11 bases between. The germline V gene has CDR1 SGDLS and CDR2 YYNGEE. CDR3 sequence: CASSALDSNSPLHF. The CDR3 DNA reads TGTGCCAGCAGCGCACTCGACAGCAATTCACCCCTCCACTTT.

This chain links TRBV25-1 with TRBJ1-2, with TRBD1 identical over 9 bases. V shed 2 bases and J 8 bases; nucleotides not matched to a gene: 9. Germline V gene lookup returns CDR1 MGHDK and CDR2 SYGVNS. The CDR3 has 15 residues. This CDR3 is CASSEPTGGIRGYTF. DNA of the CDR3: TGTGCCAGCAGTGAACCGACAGGGGGAATACGGGGCTACACCTTC.

The chain recombines TRBV10-1 with TRBJ1-1; D may be TRBD1 (5 bases). The length of the CDR3 is 12 residues. Germline lookup yields CDR1 WNHNN and CDR2 SYGVQD (reference sequence). Between the trimmed V and J ends, which lost 3 bases and 7 bases, there was a span of 9 bases. CDR3 amino acids: CASSEGRGEAFF. The CDR3 nucleotides are TGCGCCAGCAGTGAAGGGAGGGGTGAAGCTTTCTTT.

This rearrangement joins TRBV4-1 to TRBJ2-7; D may be TRBD1 or TRBD2 (5 bases each). Germline assignment: CDR1 MGHRA and CDR2 YSYEKL. This CDR3 has 14 residues. V lost 1 base, J lost 3 bases, and 10 bases lay in between. In nucleotides, the CDR3 is TGCGCCAGCAGCCAAGGACAGACTAACTACGAGCAGTACTTC. Protein: CASSQGQTNYEQYF.